This T cell receptor (beta chain) derives from a study of cytomegalovirus exposure and HLA in healthy donors listed by TCRdb under 2017. In terms of the full investigation: An earlier analysis of about 530 of the donors reported about 300 Gb of sequence data and approximately 120 million unique TCR beta sequences obtained from about 170 million T cells. An early release that covered 640 HLA-typed donors contained approximately 300 gigabases of sequencing data and roughly 84 million unique TCR sequences. Among the roughly 400 genotyped donors, approximately 77% belonged to the genetic ancestry cluster associated with self-reported Caucasian donors. The study aimed to test whether signatures of past pathogen exposure could be identified by cataloging public T cell receptors. The T cell repertoires of roughly 660 subjects were profiled by immunosequencing and related to cytomegalovirus serostatus. Besides the first cohort of 666 subjects, a separate validation cohort made up of around 120 different subjects was used. To predict cytomegalovirus infection status, the study brought together high-throughput TCR immunosequencing, statistical association of individual TCRs with disease status, and machine learning. In a later analysis, previously published TCR beta repertoires from 550 to 750 donors were re-analyzed and high-resolution HLA genotyping was added so that TCR occurrence patterns could be studied. The later analysis used no new phenotypic data to find candidate immune exposures, relying instead on TCR beta sequences and their occurrence across donors. To decide whether each TCR beta V gene segment behaved as functional or pseudogenic, an earlier analysis of approximately 590 of the donors relied on high-throughput TCR beta sequencing. Alongside the repertoire data, information on donor age, sex, ethnicity and CMV serostatus was compiled. A later genetic analysis took genome-wide SNP genotypes for about 55% of the 666 donors and used that subset as a discovery cohort. Every repertoire in the discovery cohort had been generated on one and the same sequencing platform. Both class I and class II loci were covered by HLA typing, at four-digit resolution. Typing coverage varied by locus: about 620-640 donors for A, B, C, DRB1 and DQB1; more than 500 for DQA1; about 570 for DPA1; approximately 450 for DPB1. A few DR-DQ haplotypes were treated as single units for association and clustering because of strong linkage in the cohort. On average, 235,054 unique TCR beta nucleotide sequences were sequenced per donor among some 430 genotyped donors of the cohort, with roughly a sixth of those sequences being non-productive.

Overall study outcomes, separate from this receptor: Because counts were too low, some 16 rarely observed V segments, including chromosome 9 orphons, were excluded from the earlier analysis of about 500 of the donors. A later analysis found that most CMV-associated TCR beta chains appeared HLA-restricted, with HLA associations seemingly driven largely by CMV exposure. While some public TCRs were present in many individuals, most TCR sequences turned up only very rarely across donors. The presence/absence analyses assumed that sequencing depth was roughly uniform across donors, and that assumption may not be true. A further reported finding was that TCR beta sequences accurately predicted the HLA-A and HLA-B alleles for most subjects in the first cohort. In vitro tests confirmed that a few of the cytomegalovirus-associated TCR beta chains recognize cytomegalovirus antigens. The classifier was reported to diagnose cytomegalovirus status with high specificity and sensitivity in both the original cohort and the validation cohort. Because some donors lacked HLA typing at each locus, the association tests relied only on the typed subset. A later analysis found that TCR association rates varied across HLA loci, with DRB1 alleles showing the most associated TCRs and HLA-C alleles the fewest. The study gave a list of some 150 TCR beta chains associated with cytomegalovirus. Broadly in line with IMGT annotations, most TCR beta V segments showed up in productive rearrangements about 90% or about 30% of the time in an earlier analysis of under 700 of the donors. When HLA alleles, especially DR and DQ, strongly co-occurred, TCR associations were difficult to assign to individual alleles. The sequencing pipeline was judged likely to have produced a cluster of highly shared sequence variants as a technical artifact. In a later analysis, HLA-associated TCR beta chains were found to be more clonally expanded and to have lower generation probabilities than equally common non-associated chains. CMV serostatus was the only immune exposure information available for the cohort. According to the authors, the approach could potentially be generalized to other disease states and immunological phenotypes. According to a later genetic analysis, donors in an Asian-associated ancestry cluster had fewer N-insertions in productive TCRs than the roughly 670-donor mean. A later genetic analysis associated a missense DCLRE1C variant with V-gene and J-gene trimming of TCR beta chains, and an independent cohort replicated the association. The 87-base-pair reads could not distinguish some IMGT-functional V segments, including TRBV6-2 and TRBV6-3, so those segments were excluded. This cohort had only TCR beta chains sequenced, and the lack of alpha or paired-chain data limited which features could be detected. Linkage disequilibrium might explain the correlated functional status among segregating V segments, but an unknown experimental factor could not be ruled out. A later analysis associated about 16,000 TCR beta sequences with specific HLA alleles at a false discovery rate of 0.05. According to a later analysis, parvovirus B19, influenza, CMV and Epstein-Barr virus appeared linked to several top co-occurrence clusters.

Including the terminal cysteine and phenylalanine, the CDR3 comprises 14 residues. CDR3 DNA is the only sequence kept; it has 42 bases, read in frame from the first base. The germline V gene gives CDR1 as MNHNS and CDR2 as SASEGT. Relative to germline, V is missing 4 bases and J is missing 3 bases, with 5 bases of the junction outside any gene match. The library was built by means of the immunoSEQ multiplex PCR assay. The multiplex PCR relied on a mix of 60 forward primers for TCR Vbeta segments and 13 reverse primers for TCR Jbeta segments. The CDR3 region of rearranged TCR beta genes was amplified from genomic DNA with a multiplex PCR assay. On the Illumina HiSeq System, the amplified TCR beta libraries were sequenced as 87-base-pair reads. Turning to the authors' computational methods: A later analysis tallied 70 million to 100 million unique TCR beta chains across the approximately 670 repertoires, and approximately 12 million of those chains were shared by two or more donors. A nearest-neighbor algorithm error-corrected the raw reads and collapsed the reads into unique sequences, merging closely related sequences to remove PCR and sequencing errors. V, D and J gene segments were assigned by aligning CDR3 sequences to IMGT reference sequences. For a sequence to be retained, at least a six-nucleotide match to both a V gene segment and a J gene segment was required. A rearrangement counted as productive if the CDR3 had no stop codons and remained in frame with V and J, and every other rearrangement counted as non-productive. Following IMGT convention, CDR3 was defined as the stretch from the second conserved V-encoded cysteine to the conserved J-encoded phenylalanine. The earlier analysis of 587 of the donors excluded sequences that lacked an unambiguous match to a single V gene segment. In an earlier analysis of approximately 590 of the donors, V segments were called functional above 56.7% productive rearrangements and were called segregating when the between-donor standard deviation exceeded 5%. A statistical classification framework was built to diagnose cytomegalovirus status from the catalog of TCR beta chain sequences. In a later analysis, TCR nucleotide sequences were compared against IMGT/GENE-DB human TR gene sequences so that V and J genes could be assigned. In a later analysis, CDR3 sequences and most-parsimonious VDJ recombination scenarios were assigned using the TCRdist pipeline. In a later analysis, each TCR beta chain was defined by its CDR3 amino acid sequence together with its V-gene family, and reads lacking a unique V-gene family were excluded. As a way to deal with suspected cross-contamination and a sequencing artifact, a later analysis dropped 450 to 600 nucleotide sequences that were highly shared and had low generation probability. In a later analysis, a clonal expansion index for each public chain was calculated from normalized within-repertoire ranks of inferred template counts. Generation probabilities in a later analysis came from a VDJ recombination model fitted to out-of-frame rearrangements, and those results were checked against IGoR. In a later analysis, hypergeometric tests were used to score TCR-TCR, TCR-HLA and TCR-CMV co-occurrence, with a repertoire-size bias correction applied to TCR pairs. A later analysis estimated false discovery rates by permuting HLA or CMV assignments 20 times. In a later analysis, co-occurring TCRs were grouped using DBSCAN, with TCRdist sequence similarity added in when clustering inside HLA-allele-positive subsets. For co-occurrence clustering, repertoires with fewer than 30,000 or more than 120,000 public chains were excluded, along with roughly five repertoires with anomalous nucleotide sharing. TCRdb took this table from immuneACCESS and kept in-frame rearrangements with V and J called. Such tables lack part of the clones; where checked against another copy, unresolved V genes explain under half of the gap, and the rest is unexplained. V, J and clone size are taken as reported in that table, and D and trimming were inferred from the DNA itself. In all, the sample holds some 57,000 clones, and 80% to 90% of those were seen once. The leading ten clones occupy about 1.6% of the sample.

Note on this clone: Its antigen remains unidentified. Per-nucleotide qualities are absent, and no much larger clonotype sits a single base away.

The cohort was made up of roughly 670 healthy bone marrow donors. At the time of sampling, all cohort members were nominally healthy, though unrecorded immune exposures were likely present. The donor was CMV seropositive and was included in the group of 290 or so seropositive cohort members. A peripheral blood sample was provided by each donor, and peripheral blood mononuclear cells were used for TCR beta sequencing. The Qiagen DNeasy Blood Extraction Kit was used to extract genomic DNA from the blood cell samples. The TCR was taken from a man aged 30-40 years in good health and CMV-seropositive. The rearrangement joined TRBV6-1 to TRBJ2-7; 8 nucleotides in the junction match TRBD2. The sequencing sample was made of PBMCs. The CDR3 in this case is CASSGVAGSYEQYF. DNA sequence: TGTGCCAGCAGTGGCGTAGCGGGAAGCTACGAGCAGTACTTC.